The clone carrying this T cell receptor beta chain was counted once. These data belong to a study of T cell responses to AZD1222 COVID-19 vaccine. This table comes from immunoSEQ multiplex PCR, and its TCRdb copy is limited to in-frame clones, with some not included. The sample holds about 140,000 clones, approximately 84% seen once. Germline V CDR1 and CDR2: MDHEN, SYDVKM. Trimming pared 5 bases from V and 4 bases from J, leaving 11 bases between. The CDR3 contains 13 residues. This sequence was found in an adult in good health. V and J are TRBV28 and TRBJ1-2; TRBD1 is a possible D gene (6 bases). The input for sequencing was peripheral blood, taken on day 0 of AZD1222 vaccination. The CDR3 reads CASSRGTPYGYTF. The CDR3 nucleotides read TGTGCCAGCAGTCGTGGGACACCCTATGGCTACACCTTC.